This T cell receptor beta chain stems from a study of blood T cell repertoires in COVID-19. Turning to the study itself: Specimens from acute and convalescent COVID-19 originated in the United States, Italy and Spain. Sources were T cells, B-cell-depleted T cells, or PBMCs; the material itself was cDNA or gDNA.

As handled by the study authors: Amplification with reference gene primers provided the estimates of nucleated cell counts. Produced via immunoSEQ multiplex PCR; TCRdb's table is partial and in-frame only. For V, J and clone size, that table is used; D and trimming come from the DNA. The table lists roughly 30,000 clones, approximately 80% of them singletons, with roughly 15% in the top ten. The CDR3 totals 15 residues. Germline CDR1 reads SNHLY; CDR2 reads FYNNEI. V was trimmed by 1 base and J by 2 bases, leaving 9 bases between them. The chain couples TRBV2 to TRBJ1-3; maybe TRBD1 (5 bases). This TCR was sampled from a man between 65 and 80 years old with active COVID-19. The sequencing input was peripheral blood. This CDR3 reads CASSEDRHTGNTIYF. CDR3 DNA: TGTGCCAGCAGTGAAGACAGGCACACTGGAAACACCATATATTTT.